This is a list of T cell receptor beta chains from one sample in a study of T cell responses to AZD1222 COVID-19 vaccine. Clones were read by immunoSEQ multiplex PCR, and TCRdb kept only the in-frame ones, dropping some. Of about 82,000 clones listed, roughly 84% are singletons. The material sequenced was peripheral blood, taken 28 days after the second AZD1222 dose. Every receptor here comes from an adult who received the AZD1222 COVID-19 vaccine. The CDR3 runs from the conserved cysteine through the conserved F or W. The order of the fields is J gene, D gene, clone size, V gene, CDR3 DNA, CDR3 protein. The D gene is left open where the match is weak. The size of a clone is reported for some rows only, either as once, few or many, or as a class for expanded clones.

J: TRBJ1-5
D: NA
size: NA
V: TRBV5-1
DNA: TGCGCCAGCAGCCGAGACAGTCGAGATCAGCCCCAGCATTTT
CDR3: CASSRDSRDQPQHF

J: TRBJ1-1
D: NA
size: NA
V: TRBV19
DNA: TGTGCCAGTAGTCACGGGAACACTGAAGCTTTCTTT
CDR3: CASSHGNTEAFF

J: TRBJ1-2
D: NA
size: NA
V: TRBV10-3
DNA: TGTGCCATCAGTGATTCCCCGGGAGGCTATGGCTACACCTTC
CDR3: CAISDSPGGYGYTF

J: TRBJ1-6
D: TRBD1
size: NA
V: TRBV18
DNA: TGTGCCAGCTCACCAGGGACAGGGGAATCACCCCTCCACTTT
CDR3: CASSPGTGESPLHF

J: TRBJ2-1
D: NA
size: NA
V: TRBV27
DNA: TGTGCCAGCAGCCCCTGGGGCGGCAATGAGCAGTTCTTC
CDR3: CASSPWGGNEQFF

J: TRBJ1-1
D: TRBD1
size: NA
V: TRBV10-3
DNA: TGTGCCATCAGTGATTCGACAGGGCCTGGGACTGAAGCTTTCTTT
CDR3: CAISDSTGPGTEAFF

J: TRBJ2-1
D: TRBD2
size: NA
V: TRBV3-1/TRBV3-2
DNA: TGTGCCAGCAGCCAAGGAAGAGGGAGTTACCGACTAGCGGGGGGAACCTACAATGAGCAGTTCTTC
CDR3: CASSQGRGSYRLAGGTYNEQFF

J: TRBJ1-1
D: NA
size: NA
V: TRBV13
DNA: TGTGCCAGCAGCTTCTCCAACCCCCCAGTAGACACTGAAGCTTTCTTT
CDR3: CASSFSNPPVDTEAFF

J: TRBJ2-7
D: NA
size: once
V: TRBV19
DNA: TGTGCCAGTAGTCTCGCGGGACAGCCACTCTCCTACGAGCAGTACTTC
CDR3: CASSLAGQPLSYEQYF

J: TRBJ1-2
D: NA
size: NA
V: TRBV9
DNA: TGTGCCAGCAGCGTAGGCAGCTATGGCTACACCTTC
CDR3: CASSVGSYGYTF

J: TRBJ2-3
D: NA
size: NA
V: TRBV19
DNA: TGTGCCAGTAGTGTCCGGGACACTTTCACAGATACGCAGTATTTT
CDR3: CASSVRDTFTDTQYF

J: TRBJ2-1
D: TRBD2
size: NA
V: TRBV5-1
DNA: TGCGCCAGCAGCCCAGGACTAGCGGGACCCTACAATGAGCAGTTCTTC
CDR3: CASSPGLAGPYNEQFF

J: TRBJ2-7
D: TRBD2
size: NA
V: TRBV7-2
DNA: TGTGCCAGCAGCCAAGCGGGGGGACCGCAGTACTTC
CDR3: CASSQAGGPQYF

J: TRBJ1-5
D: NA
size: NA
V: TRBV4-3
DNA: TGCGCCAGCAGCCAAGAAGGTTATCAGCCCCAGCATTTT
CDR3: CASSQEGYQPQHF

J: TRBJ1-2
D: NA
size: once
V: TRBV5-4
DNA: TGTGCCAGCAGCGGGGGGGCCTATGGCTACACCTTC
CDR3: CASSGGAYGYTF

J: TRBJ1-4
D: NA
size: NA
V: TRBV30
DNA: TGTGCCTGGACCCGCGAAAATGAAAAACTGTTTTTT
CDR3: CAWTRENEKLFF

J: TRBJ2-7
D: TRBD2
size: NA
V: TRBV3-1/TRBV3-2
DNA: TGTGCCAGCAGCCAACTCTATGGAGCGGGGGACGAGCAGTACTTC
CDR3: CASSQLYGAGDEQYF

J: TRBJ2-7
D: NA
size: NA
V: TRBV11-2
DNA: TGTGCCAGCAGCGCACAGAGGGTTTCCGAGCAGTACTTC
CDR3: CASSAQRVSEQYF

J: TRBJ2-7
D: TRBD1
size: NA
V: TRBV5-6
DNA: TGTGCCAGCAGTAGGGGACAGGGGTTTACCTACGAGCAGTACTTC
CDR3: CASSRGQGFTYEQYF

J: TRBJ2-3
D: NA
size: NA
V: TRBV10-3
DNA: TGTGCCATCAGTTCTGGGACTAGCACAGATACGCAGTATTTT
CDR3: CAISSGTSTDTQYF

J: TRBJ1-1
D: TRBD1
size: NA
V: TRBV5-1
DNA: TGCGCCAGCAGGTGGCGTTCAGGGGGCGTCACTGAAGCTTTCTTT
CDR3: CASRWRSGGVTEAFF

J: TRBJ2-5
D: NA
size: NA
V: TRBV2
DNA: TGTGCCAGCAGTGAAGCGTATAAGGGGGAGACCCAGTACTTC
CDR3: CASSEAYKGETQYF

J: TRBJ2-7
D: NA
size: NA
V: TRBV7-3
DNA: TGTGCCAGCAGCTTATCCTGGGGAAACTACGAGCAGTACTTC
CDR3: CASSLSWGNYEQYF

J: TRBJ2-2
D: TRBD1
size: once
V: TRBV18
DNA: TGTGCCAGCTCACCACTAGGACAGGGGACCGGGGAGCTGTTTTTT
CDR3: CASSPLGQGTGELFF

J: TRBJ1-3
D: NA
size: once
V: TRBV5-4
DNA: TGTGCCAGCAGCCCGGCCGGGACGGACGAAGCTGGAAACACCATATATTTT
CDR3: CASSPAGTDEAGNTIYF

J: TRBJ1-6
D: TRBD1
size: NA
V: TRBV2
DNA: TGTGCCAGCAGTGAAGGGGGAGGCAGGGGGCATTCACCCCTCCACTTT
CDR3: CASSEGGGRGHSPLHF

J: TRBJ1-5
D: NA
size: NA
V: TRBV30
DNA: TGTGCCTGGAGTGTACTTCGAGATCAGCCCCAGCATTTT
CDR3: CAWSVLRDQPQHF

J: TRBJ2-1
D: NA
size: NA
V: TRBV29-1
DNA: TGCAGCGCGGACCATGAGTATTACAATGAGCAGTTCTTC
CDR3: CSADHEYYNEQFF

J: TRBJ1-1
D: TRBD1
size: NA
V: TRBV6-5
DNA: TGTGCCAGCAGTTACGCCGACAGGGACGGGGCTGAAGCTTTCTTT
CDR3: CASSYADRDGAEAFF

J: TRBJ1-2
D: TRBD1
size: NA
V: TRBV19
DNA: TGTGCCAGTCGCTTCGAATCGACAGGGAGCTATGGCTACACCTTC
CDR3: CASRFESTGSYGYTF

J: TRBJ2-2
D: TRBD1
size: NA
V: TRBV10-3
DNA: TGTGCCATCAGGGGACAGTCGAACACCGGGGAGCTGTTTTTT
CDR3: CAIRGQSNTGELFF

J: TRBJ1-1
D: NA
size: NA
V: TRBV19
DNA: TGTGCCAGTAGTATGACCTGGAACACTGAAGCTTTCTTT
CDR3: CASSMTWNTEAFF

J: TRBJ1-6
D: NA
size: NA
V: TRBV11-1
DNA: TGTGCCAGCAGCCAGGGACGCGATTCACCCCTCCACTTT
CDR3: CASSQGRDSPLHF

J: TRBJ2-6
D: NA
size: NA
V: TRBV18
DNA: TGTGCCAGCTCACCAGTGGGACTCTCTGGGGCCAACGTCCTGACTTTC
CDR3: CASSPVGLSGANVLTF

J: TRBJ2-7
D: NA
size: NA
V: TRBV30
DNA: TGTGCCTGGGGTGAACGGTACGAGCAGTACTTC
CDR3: CAWGERYEQYF

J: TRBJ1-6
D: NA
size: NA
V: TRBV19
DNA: TGTGCCAGTCAAAGTACAGATAATTCACCCCTCCACTTT
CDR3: CASQSTDNSPLHF

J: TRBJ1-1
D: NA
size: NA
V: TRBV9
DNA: TGTGCCAGCAGCGTATCCCCCCAGGACACTGAAGCTTTCTTT
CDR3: CASSVSPQDTEAFF

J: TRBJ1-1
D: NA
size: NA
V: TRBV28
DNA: TGTGCCACCGCCCGACCAGTACCTCATGAAGCTTTCTTT
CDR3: CATARPVPHEAFF

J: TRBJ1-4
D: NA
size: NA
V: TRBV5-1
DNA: TGCGCCAGCAGCTTGCGCCCTCCGGGTCTCAGTGGAGAAAAACTGTTTTTT
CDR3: CASSLRPPGLSGEKLFF

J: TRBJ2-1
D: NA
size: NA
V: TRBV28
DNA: TGTGCCAGCGGTCACAATGAGCAGTTCTTC
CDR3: CASGHNEQFF

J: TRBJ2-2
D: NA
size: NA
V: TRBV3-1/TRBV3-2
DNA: TGTGCCAGCAGCCAAATAGGCACCGGGGAGCTGTTTTTT
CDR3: CASSQIGTGELFF

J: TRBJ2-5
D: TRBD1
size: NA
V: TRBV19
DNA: TGTGCCAGTTGGGGGACAGAAAGGGGTCAAGAGACCCAGTACTTC
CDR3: CASWGTERGQETQYF

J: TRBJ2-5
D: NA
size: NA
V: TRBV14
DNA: TGTGCCAGCAGCCCCTATTATGGGACTCCGACGACCCAGTACTTC
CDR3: CASSPYYGTPTTQYF

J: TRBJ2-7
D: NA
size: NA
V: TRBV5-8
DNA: TGTGCCAGCTTTCCTGGAGGAGGCCTTGTCTACGAGCAGTACTTC
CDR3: CASFPGGGLVYEQYF

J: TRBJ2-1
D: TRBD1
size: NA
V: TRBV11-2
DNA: TGTGCCAGCAGCGTATTCATAACAGGGGCGGGTGAGCAGTTCTTC
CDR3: CASSVFITGAGEQFF

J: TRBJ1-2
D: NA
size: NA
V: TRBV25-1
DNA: TGTGCCAGCAGCCTCAACCCCGTTGATTATGGCTACACCTTC
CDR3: CASSLNPVDYGYTF